This TCR beta chain was retrieved from a study of T cell repertoires in cytomegalovirus infection. Study-level information: Both CMV infection and a matching HLA type were indicated by public TCR beta signatures. Findings and limits, study-wide: Ex vivo responses were dominated by HLA-C-restricted CMV-specific TCR beta clonotypes.

The CDR3 is made up of 16 amino acids. The V end was cut by 1 base, the J end by 6 bases, with 15 bases between. In germline, CDR1 is SGHDN, CDR2 FVKESK. This clonotype was seen a few times. Its antigen is currently unknown. TCRdb processed the reads anew with MiXCR; each CDR3 protein has one entry. The sample consists of some 150,000 distinct CDR3 sequences, approximately 30% of them appearing once. This material consisted of CD8+ T cells from cultured PBMCs, taken from culture after CMV antigen stimulation. This chain connects TRBV14 to TRBJ2-2; D remains ambiguous. The TCR comes from a human donor in good health (CMV status not recorded). Some clones in this sample may be carry-over from other donors' samples. The CDR3 region is CASSQVGRQAPGELFF. CDR3 nucleotide sequence: TGTGCCAGCAGCCAAGTGGGCCGCCAGGCCCCCGGGGAGCTGTTTTTT. Full variable domain (remainder filled in from reference TRBV14 and TRBJ2-2): EAGVTQFPSHSVIEKGQTVTLRCDPISGHDNLYWYRRVMGKEIKFLLHFVKESKQDESGMPNNRFLAERTGGTYSTLKVQPAELEDSGVYFCASSQVGRQAPGELFFGEGSRLTVL.